This T cell receptor (beta chain) was sequenced in a study of T cell repertoires in cytomegalovirus infection. Study-level information: Matching HLA type and CMV infection were both indicated by public TCR beta signatures. Whole-study results and caveats: It was HLA-C-restricted CMV-specific TCR beta clonotypes that dominated the response ex vivo.

V shed 6 bases, J shed 10 bases, and the junction held 11 bases outside the gene matches. The CDR3 runs 15 residues. TCRdb ran MiXCR on the reads and lists one entry per CDR3 protein. The repertoire has a few hundred thousand distinct CDR3 sequences, roughly 13% of them found once; the top ten carry around 9.5%. This clonotype has a handful of counts. Its antigen is currently unknown. The gene calls are TRBV12-3 or TRBV12-4 and TRBJ1-6; 8 bases agree with TRBD1. The sequence was obtained from a human donor in good health (CMV status not recorded). Some clones in this sample may be carry-over from other donors' samples. Sequenced input: PBMCs. The CDR3 region is CASRLQGAMGSPLHF. CDR3 nucleotides: TGTGCCAGCAGACTCCAGGGGGCAATGGGATCACCCCTCCACTTT.